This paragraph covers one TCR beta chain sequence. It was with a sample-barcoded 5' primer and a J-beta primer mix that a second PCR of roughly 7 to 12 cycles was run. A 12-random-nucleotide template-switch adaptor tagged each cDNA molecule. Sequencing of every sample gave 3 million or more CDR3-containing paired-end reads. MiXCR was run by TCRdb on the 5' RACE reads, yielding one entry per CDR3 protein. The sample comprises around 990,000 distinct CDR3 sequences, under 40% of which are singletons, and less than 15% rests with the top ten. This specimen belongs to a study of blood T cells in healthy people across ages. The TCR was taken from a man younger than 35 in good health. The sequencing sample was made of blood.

In DNA form, the CDR3 reads TGTGCCACCGAGAGGGACAGCGGTTCAGATACGCAGTATTTT. It translates to CATERDSGSDTQYF. The J gene is TRBJ2-3, the V gene TRBV6-6; TRBD1 matches 7 bases. The ends lost 10 bases at V and 4 bases at J; junction bases unmatched: 11. CDR1 and CDR2 (germline): MNHNY, SVGAGI (reference sequence). There are 14 residues in the CDR3.